This T cell receptor beta chain is from a study of T cell responses to AZD1222 COVID-19 vaccine. The study, taken as a whole, reports: Vaccine-related CD4 TCRs covered spike, predominating at 160-218 and 743-854. A reported finding is that nearly half of spike-specific TCRs target unmutated variant regions. Donors were largely white British and mainly female; clonal diversity was possibly underestimated.

A note on this clone: Antigen specificity is unknown.

Whether given at about 4 or about 12 weeks, second doses were pooled. Repertoires were generated with immunoSEQ multiplex PCR, while TCRdb's copy carries only in-frame clones and drops some. The repertoire holds 57,000 or so clones, with 81% as singletons. The V end was cut by 3 bases, the J end by 7 bases, with 9 bases between. The CDR3 has 13 amino acids. Looked up from germline, CDR1 is SGHNT and CDR2 is YENEEA. The origin of this receptor is an adult who received the AZD1222 COVID-19 vaccine. This chain joins TRBV11-3 and TRBJ2-2; no reliable D call. Here the sequenced sample was peripheral blood, taken 28 days after the second AZD1222 dose. Written as DNA, the CDR3 is TGTGCCAGCAGCTTGGGCAGTGGCGGGGAGCTGTTTTTT. This encodes CASSLGSGGELFF.